This T cell receptor beta chain appears in the sequencing data of a study of blood T cell repertoires in COVID-19 (dated by TCRdb to 2018 to 2020). Regarding the study in general: The collaborator samples originated in the United States, Italy and Spain and spanned the acute and convalescent phases of COVID-19. The material from the prospective study consisted of cDNA or gDNA derived from T cells, B-cell-depleted T cells, or PBMCs. The dataset comprised deeply sampled blood TCRbeta repertoires from subjects exposed to, actively infected with, or recovered from COVID-19. The repertoires were released in a freely available public database intended as a resource for research on the immune response to SARS-CoV-2. Samples were obtained from the ongoing ImmuneRACE study (first 160 participants) and from 1,254 subjects provided by 6 global collaborators. A de-identified subject ID, COVID-19 status, age in years and sex were almost always included in the sample metadata. Where available, HLA class I and class II types were obtained from metadata supplied by the sample provider rather than from assay-based typing. Study-wide conclusions, independent of this receptor: How much clinical and demographic metadata was included differed by source and by participant, and the metadata was provided uncurated.

The junction carries 19 bases between V and J, which are trimmed by 5 bases and 5 bases respectively. The CDR3 runs 15 amino acids, cysteine and phenylalanine included. Only CDR3 DNA remains: 45 bases, in frame from the first base. For CDR1 and CDR2, the germline V gene lists SQVTM and ANQGSEA. As concerns this clone: Its cognate antigen has yet to be identified. The input lacks base qualities; no much larger clone sits a single base away.

The immunoSEQ Assay, a bias-controlled multiplex PCR, was used to amplify TCRbeta CDR3 regions from genomic DNA. In the authors' own workflow: The number of nucleated cells in each sample was estimated from the amplification of reference gene primers within the assay. Sequence reads were collapsed and filtered to measure the absolute abundance of every unique TCRbeta CDR3 rearrangement. For each sample, productive Simpson clonality was calculated by taking the square root of Simpson's diversity index across productive rearrangements. TCRdb obtained this table from immuneACCESS and retained in-frame rearrangements with V and J assigned. These tables miss some clones; where compared with another copy, unresolved V genes account for less than half of the shortfall, and the remainder is unexplained. Clonal size and the V and J genes are those of that table, whereas D and trimming came from the DNA. In this sample the table shows some 290,000 clones, roughly nine tenths of which occur a single time. Approximately 10% of the sample belongs to the ten largest clones.

At one collaborating source in Seattle, patients were enrolled during active infection and were followed longitudinally through the course of disease. Whole blood was collected in K2EDTA tubes by collaborating institutions according to the institutions' own protocols. For TCRbeta analysis, collaborator samples were shipped as frozen whole blood, as isolated PBMCs, or as DNA extracted from either sample type. The specimen sequenced was peripheral blood. This clonotype was obtained from a woman in her twenties or thirties with COVID-19, enrolled during active disease. The chain links TRBV29-1 with TRBJ2-1; no D gene can be assigned with confidence. This receptor has the CDR3 CSVQGRVSSNNEQFF. In nucleotides, the sequence is TGCAGCGTTCAAGGAAGAGTTTCTTCAAACAATGAGCAGTTCTTC.